The clone carrying this TCR beta chain occurred once. Primers: 60 Vbeta forward and 13 Jbeta reverse. Clones were read by immunoSEQ multiplex PCR, and TCRdb kept only the in-frame ones, dropping some. The sample includes about 280,000 clones, over 85% seen only once; the top ten take about 2%. Germline values: CDR1 SGHNT, CDR2 YYREEE (reference sequence). V lost 1 base and J lost 8; bases outside the gene matches: 14. The CDR3 is made up of 17 amino acids. This record belongs to a study of cytomegalovirus exposure and HLA in healthy donors. What was sequenced was PBMCs. The receptor was isolated from a woman in her late teens or twenties in good health and CMV-seronegative. This chain joins TRBV5-4 and TRBJ2-1; 8 positions match TRBD2. CDR3 nucleotides: TGTGCCAGCAGCTTGAAAGCCCTTAGCGGGGCGTCGGATGAGCAGTTCTTC. Protein sequence: CASSLKALSGASDEQFF.